These 13 T cell receptor beta chains came from one sample sequenced in a study of blood T cell repertoires in COVID-19. Measured with immunoSEQ multiplex PCR; TCRdb has only the in-frame clones, and not every one. This table has 200,000 to 250,000 clones, around 90% appearing once. Sequenced: PBMCs or T cells enriched from blood (not recorded which). These receptors were obtained from a woman in her twenties or thirties who had been exposed to COVID-19.

The V and J genes are TRBV11-2 and TRBJ1-4, with 10 bases lining up with TRBD1. V lost 2 bases to trimming and J lost 7 bases; unmatched junction nucleotides: 4. This CDR3 is built from 15 residues. Germline V CDR1 and CDR2: SGHAT, FQNNGV. The CDR3 DNA follows: TGTGCCAGCAGCTTATTTTGGACAGGGGGTGAAAAACTGTTTTTT. Translated: CASSLFWTGGEKLFF.

The rearrangement links TRBV6-5 to TRBJ2-2, with D perhaps matching TRBD1 (5 bases). The CDR3 runs 15 residues. V dropped 7 bases and J dropped 3 bases, with 15 bases sitting between them. Germline CDR1 MNHEY, CDR2 SVGAGI. This CDR3 is CASTGRRADTGELFF. The CDR3 DNA follows: TGTGCCAGCACAGGGCGTCGGGCCGACACCGGGGAGCTGTTTTTT.

The chain couples TRBV14 to TRBJ1-4, with TRBD1 as a possible D gene (5 bases). CDR3 length: 14 amino acids. From germline, CDR1 is SGHDN and CDR2 FVKESK. V was pared by 4 bases and J by 8 bases, with 14 bases between. The CDR3 sequence is CASSPGTLGEKLFF. The CDR3 DNA is TGTGCCAGCAGCCCCGGGACTTTGGGCGAAAAACTGTTTTTT.

This clone was recorded once. The rearrangement uses TRBV19 and TRBJ2-1; D uncertain. CDR1 LNHDA and CDR2 SQIVND come from the germline V gene (reference sequence). With 5 bases removed from V and 6 bases from J, the gap between germline ends came to 14 bases. The CDR3 extends over 14 amino acids. The CDR3 here is CASSPSPGINEQFF. Written as DNA, the CDR3 is TGTGCCAGTAGTCCCTCCCCAGGCATCAATGAGCAGTTCTTC.

The rearrangement uses TRBV5-1 and TRBJ1-1; D uncertain. Germline loops: CDR1 SGHRS, CDR2 YFSETQ. V lost 1 base and J lost 4, with 14 bases in between. The CDR3 length is 15 residues. The CDR3 sequence is CASSLSGAGGTEAFF. CDR3 in DNA: TGCGCCAGCAGCTTGTCTGGAGCTGGTGGCACTGAAGCTTTCTTT.

The chain employs TRBV7-8 and TRBJ2-6; 9 bases are a match to TRBD2. Germline V lookup: CDR1 SGHVS, CDR2 FQNEAQ. The CDR3 loop spans 15 amino acids. After removal of 5 bases from V and 12 bases from J, the junction contained 11 bases not matched to a gene. The CDR3 loop is CASSPILAGVAVLTF. CDR3 DNA sequence: TGTGCCAGCAGCCCCATCTTAGCGGGAGTCGCCGTCCTGACTTTC.

The V call is TRBV5-8, the J call TRBJ1-5; TRBD1 matches at 7 bases. This CDR3 is built from 13 residues. The germline gives CDR1 SGHTS, CDR2 YDEGEE. V was pared by 4 bases and J by 4 bases, with 2 bases of the junction left unmatched. In nucleotides, the CDR3 is TGTGCCAGCAGCACGGGACAGAATCAGCCCCAGCATTTT. Its protein is CASSTGQNQPQHF.

This chain joins TRBV30 and TRBJ2-3, with 12 positions matching TRBD2. This CDR3 contains 14 residues. Germline V gene data show CDR1 as GTSNPN and CDR2 as SVGIG (reference sequence). The V and J ends lost 5 bases and 3 bases, in that order; junction bases with no gene match: 3. Here the CDR3 reads CAWSSGRGTDTQYF. In DNA, the CDR3 is TGTGCCTGGTCTAGCGGGAGGGGGACAGATACGCAGTATTTT.

This clone appeared a few times. This sequence joins TRBV4-1 and TRBJ1-5; no clear D gene. This CDR3 has 15 residues. The germline V gene has CDR1 MGHRA and CDR2 YSYEKL. The V and J ends lost 3 bases and 3 bases respectively, with 12 bases between them. CDR3 nucleotides: TGCGCCAGCAGCCATGTTAGCAGTCCCAATCAGCCCCAGCATTTT. As protein: CASSHVSSPNQPQHF.

Here the CDR3 DNA reads TGTGCCAGCAGTGGGGGGACAGGGGGGATGAACGAGCAGTACTTC. Its translation is CASSGGTGGMNEQYF. The chain combines TRBV27 with TRBJ2-7, with 11 bases matching TRBD1. The germline CDR1 and CDR2 sequences are MNHEY and SMNVEV (reference sequence). V trimming: 5 bases; J trimming: 5 bases; junction bases outside the gene matches: 8. The CDR3 sequence is 15 residues long.

The chain has TRBV18 and TRBJ1-4; TRBD1 matches at 9 bases. V was clipped by 3 bases and J by 4 bases; unmatched bases: 3. Per the germline V gene, CDR1 is KGHSH and CDR2 is LQKENI. The CDR3 covers 15 residues. The chain's CDR3 is CASSPGTGFNEKLFF. The CDR3 DNA follows: TGTGCCAGCTCACCCGGGACAGGGTTTAATGAAAAACTGTTTTTT.

The chain carries TRBV18 and TRBJ1-1; D is ambiguous. The CDR3 runs 14 residues. The germline V gene encodes CDR1 KGHSH and CDR2 LQKENI. V lost 6 bases and J 4 bases, leaving 15 bases between the germline ends. CDR3 sequence: CASSRRLESTEAFF. The CDR3 DNA reads as TGTGCCAGCTCTCGTCGGTTGGAGTCCACTGAAGCTTTCTTT.

The chain recombines TRBV4-1 with TRBJ2-2, with TRBD2 matching over 9 bases. This CDR3 contains 17 residues. V was pared by 4 bases and J by 2 bases, with 8 bases of the junction left unmatched. In germline, CDR1 is MGHRA, CDR2 YSYEKL. CDR3 bases: TGCGCCAGCAGCCGCTCCGGGACTAGCCTTAACACCGGGGAGCTGTTTTTT. Residues: CASSRSGTSLNTGELFF.